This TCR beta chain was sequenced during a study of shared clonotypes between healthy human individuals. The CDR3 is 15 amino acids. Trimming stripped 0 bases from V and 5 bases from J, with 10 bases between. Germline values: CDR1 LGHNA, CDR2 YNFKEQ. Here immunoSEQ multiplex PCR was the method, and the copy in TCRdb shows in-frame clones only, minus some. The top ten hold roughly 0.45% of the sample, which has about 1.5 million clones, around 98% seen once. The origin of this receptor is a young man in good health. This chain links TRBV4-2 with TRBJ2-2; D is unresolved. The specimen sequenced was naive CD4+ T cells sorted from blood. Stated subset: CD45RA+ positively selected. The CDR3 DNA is TGTGCCAGCAGCCAAGAAGGGTTGACTACCGGGGAGCTGTTTTTT. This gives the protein CASSQEGLTTGELFF.